This TCR beta chain was obtained from a study of T cell clonotyping in hematopoietic cell transplantation. Study information: Recipient samples before transplant were obtained post-cytoreduction.

The time point here: recipient sample about 28 days before transplant, after cytoreduction. As regards this clone: Its antigen remains unidentified.

Findings and caveats of the study: Pathologically expanded recipient clonotypes increased progressively from day 30 to day 180 as diversity fell.

The assay was immunoSEQ multiplex PCR, and TCRdb's table has in-frame clones only and misses some. The sample carries 25,000 to 30,000 clones, more than 65% recorded once. In germline, CDR1 is SNHLY, CDR2 FYNNEI. The CDR3 contains 14 residues. V dropped 3 bases and J dropped 5 bases, with 13 bases sitting between them. The gene calls are TRBV2 and TRBJ1-2; perhaps TRBD1 as D (5 bases). The receptor comes from a woman aged 55-75 years with acute myeloid leukemia. Some clones in this sample may be carry-over from other donors' samples. Sequencing used peripheral blood mononuclear cells, obtained before stem cell transplant. The CDR3 region is CASSDSGTEYGYTF. The DNA for the CDR3 is TGTGCCAGCAGTGACTCCGGGACGGAATATGGCTACACCTTC.